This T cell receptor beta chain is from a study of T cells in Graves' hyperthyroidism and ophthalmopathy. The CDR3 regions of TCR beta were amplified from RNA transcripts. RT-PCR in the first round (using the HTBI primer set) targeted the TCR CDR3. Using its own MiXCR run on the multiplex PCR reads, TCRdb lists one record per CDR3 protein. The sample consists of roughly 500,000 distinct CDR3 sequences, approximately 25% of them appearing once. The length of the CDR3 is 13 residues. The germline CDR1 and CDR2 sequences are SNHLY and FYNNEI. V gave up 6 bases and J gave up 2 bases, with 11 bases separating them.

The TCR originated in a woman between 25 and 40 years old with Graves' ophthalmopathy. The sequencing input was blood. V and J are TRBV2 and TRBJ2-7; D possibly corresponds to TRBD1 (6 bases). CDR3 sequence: CASRKTGTYEQYF. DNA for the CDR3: TGTGCCAGCAGGAAGACAGGTACCTACGAGCAGTACTTC.